This is a list of T cell receptor beta chains from one sample in a study of blood T cell repertoires in COVID-19. Assay used: immunoSEQ multiplex PCR; TCRdb lists only in-frame clones, some missing. Here the sample spans under 350,000 clones, about 86% being singletons. The sequencing sample was made of PBMCs or T cells enriched from blood (not recorded which). The receptors were gathered from a woman in her forties with acute COVID-19. Each CDR3 is given without its conserved first and last residue. Fields, in order: J gene, V gene, clone size, D gene, CDR3 protein. A D gene is named only where the DNA matches it firmly. Size is stated for part of the rows, as once, few or many counts, or as a class when the clone is expanded.

j_gene: TRBJ2-5; v_gene: TRBV6-6; abundance: .; d_gene: .; CDR3aa: ASSNDRQETQY
j_gene: TRBJ2-7; v_gene: TRBV19; abundance: few; d_gene: .; CDR3aa: ASSSAYEQY
j_gene: TRBJ2-3; v_gene: TRBV6-2/TRBV6-3; abundance: few; d_gene: TRBD2; CDR3aa: ASSYSGGATDTQY
j_gene: TRBJ1-1; v_gene: TRBV5-4; abundance: .; d_gene: TRBD1; CDR3aa: ASRRIDRVDLGEAF
j_gene: TRBJ2-7; v_gene: TRBV6-5; abundance: .; d_gene: .; CDR3aa: ASSYGQRQY
j_gene: TRBJ2-6; v_gene: TRBV14; abundance: .; d_gene: .; CDR3aa: ASSQETFSGANVLT
j_gene: TRBJ1-3; v_gene: TRBV6-5; abundance: once; d_gene: .; CDR3aa: ASSSGAVNHGNTIY
j_gene: TRBJ1-1; v_gene: TRBV9; abundance: .; d_gene: .; CDR3aa: ASSVGSGVTEAF
j_gene: TRBJ2-2; v_gene: TRBV15; abundance: once; d_gene: TRBD2; CDR3aa: ATSRTKLAGLFTGELF
j_gene: TRBJ2-7; v_gene: TRBV2; abundance: .; d_gene: TRBD1; CDR3aa: ASRPTGTGGNEQY
j_gene: TRBJ1-5; v_gene: TRBV6-5; abundance: .; d_gene: TRBD1; CDR3aa: ASRWTGDQPQH
j_gene: TRBJ2-7; v_gene: TRBV19; abundance: .; d_gene: TRBD1; CDR3aa: ASSLRGRDEQY
j_gene: TRBJ1-1; v_gene: TRBV5-4; abundance: .; d_gene: .; CDR3aa: ASSPMSNTEAF
j_gene: TRBJ2-7; v_gene: TRBV20-1; abundance: .; d_gene: .; CDR3aa: SASLEYEQY
j_gene: TRBJ2-2; v_gene: TRBV27; abundance: .; d_gene: TRBD1; CDR3aa: ASSLRTGTGELF
j_gene: TRBJ1-4; v_gene: TRBV28; abundance: once; d_gene: TRBD1; CDR3aa: ASSPRDRINEKLF
j_gene: TRBJ2-7; v_gene: TRBV10-3; abundance: .; d_gene: .; CDR3aa: AISAGQGNGEQY
j_gene: TRBJ1-2; v_gene: TRBV4-1; abundance: .; d_gene: .; CDR3aa: ASSLGWDTAIYGYT
j_gene: TRBJ1-6; v_gene: TRBV11-2; abundance: .; d_gene: .; CDR3aa: ASSPTANNSPLH
j_gene: TRBJ2-7; v_gene: TRBV4-1; abundance: .; d_gene: .; CDR3aa: ASSQDRQGLSYEQY
j_gene: TRBJ2-5; v_gene: TRBV7-9; abundance: .; d_gene: TRBD2; CDR3aa: ASRRPTSLETQY
j_gene: TRBJ1-2; v_gene: TRBV5-8; abundance: .; d_gene: .; CDR3aa: ASIQGLLEGYT
j_gene: TRBJ1-1; v_gene: TRBV28; abundance: .; d_gene: .; CDR3aa: ASTRLRKMNTEAF